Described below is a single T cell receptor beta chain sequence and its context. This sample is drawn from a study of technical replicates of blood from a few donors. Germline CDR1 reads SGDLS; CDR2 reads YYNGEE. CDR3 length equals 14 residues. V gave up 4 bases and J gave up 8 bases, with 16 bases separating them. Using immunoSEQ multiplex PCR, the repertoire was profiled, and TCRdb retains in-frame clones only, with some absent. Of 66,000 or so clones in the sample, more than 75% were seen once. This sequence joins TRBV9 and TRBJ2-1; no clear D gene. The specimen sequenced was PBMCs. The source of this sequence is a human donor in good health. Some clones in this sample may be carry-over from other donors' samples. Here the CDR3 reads CASSPDSIRHEQFF. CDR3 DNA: TGTGCCAGCAGCCCCGACTCCATCCGGCATGAGCAGTTCTTC.